This TCR beta chain was obtained from a study of control samples from healthy donors and cancer patients. V was pared by 4 bases and J by 8 bases, with 11 bases between. Per germline, CDR1 MNHEY and CDR2 SVGEGT. There are 12 residues in the CDR3. Produced via immunoSEQ multiplex PCR; TCRdb's table is partial and in-frame only. The data contain roughly 73,000 clones, nearly 85% of them singletons. Sequencing used blood. V gene TRBV6-2 or TRBV6-3 combines with J gene TRBJ1-2; D unclear. The clonotype was recovered from a man in his fifties or sixties in good health. The CDR3 nucleotides read TGTGCCAGCAGTTCCGGTGTGGGCGGCTACACCTTC. Translated: CASSSGVGGYTF.